This entry lists 15 T cell receptor beta chains sequenced from one sample in a study of T cell clones after liver transplantation. Assay: immunoSEQ multiplex PCR; the TCRdb copy retains only in-frame clones and omits some. The top ten hold about 0.6% of the sample, which has about 74,000 clones, 80% seen once. Sequenced material: CD4+ T cells from blood, taken before liver transplant. The source of these receptors is a human donor who received a liver transplant.

The chain carries TRBV28 and TRBJ2-1; 7 bases map to TRBD2. This CDR3 has 15 amino acids. V lost 3 bases to trimming and J lost 5 bases; unmatched junction nucleotides: 7. Germline V CDR1 and CDR2: MDHEN, SYDVKM. CDR3 bases: TGTGCCAGCAGTTTCGGGGGGTCCCGTAACAATGAGCAGTTCTTC. This gives the protein CASSFGGSRNNEQFF.

The chain employs TRBV19 and TRBJ2-6, with D unresolved. The V end was cut by 5 bases, the J end by 0 bases, with 14 bases between. This CDR3 region has 17 residues. Per the germline V gene, CDR1 is LNHDA and CDR2 is SQIVND (reference sequence). This CDR3 reads CASSPGATPSGANVLTF. CDR3 bases: TGTGCCAGTAGTCCCGGAGCAACTCCCTCTGGGGCCAACGTCCTGACTTTC.

In its sample, this clone was seen a few times. The chain joins TRBV28 to TRBJ2-5; 13 bases are shared with TRBD2. V gave up 6 bases and J gave up 5 bases; unmatched junction bases: 9. The CDR3 is 16 amino acids. Germline V gene lookup returns CDR1 MDHEN and CDR2 SYDVKM. The CDR3 reads CASRQGTSGTWETQYF. CDR3 nucleotide sequence: TGTGCCAGCAGGCAAGGGACTAGCGGGACGTGGGAGACCCAGTACTTC.

This clone was recorded only once. The chain combines TRBV7-2 with TRBJ2-1; D unresolved. Trimming took off 7 bases at V and 5 bases at J, with 12 bases between the two ends. The CDR3 length is 13 residues. Germline V gene sequence: CDR1 SGHTA, CDR2 FQGNSA. CDR3 amino acids: CASITRPNNEQFF. In DNA form, the CDR3 reads TGTGCCAGCATAACCCGGCCTAACAATGAGCAGTTCTTC.

V usage is TRBV12-5 and J usage is TRBJ1-2; D remains ambiguous. There are 14 residues in the CDR3. Germline assignment: CDR1 LGHNT and CDR2 FRNRAP. Trimming cost V 2 bases and J 3 bases, with 10 bases left between them. The DNA for the CDR3 is TGTGCTAGTGGTTTGAGTTCCGCCGACTATGGCTACACCTTC. Translating gives CASGLSSADYGYTF.

This chain connects TRBV7-3 to TRBJ1-1; 7 positions match TRBD1. The CDR3 runs to 13 residues. Trimming cost V 5 bases and J 7 bases; bases outside gene matches: 7. In germline, CDR1 is SGHTA, CDR2 FQGTGA. The CDR3 loop reads CASSPVGTVEAFF. In DNA form, the CDR3 reads TGTGCCAGCAGCCCCGTCGGGACAGTTGAAGCTTTCTTT.

The chain carries TRBV4-3 and TRBJ2-7; D is ambiguous. V was shortened by 0 bases and J by 2 bases, with 14 bases between the two germline ends. The CDR3 contains 16 residues. Per germline, CDR1 LGHNA and CDR2 YSLEER. CDR3 sequence: CASSQEWKDSPYEQYF. The CDR3, as DNA: TGCGCCAGCAGCCAAGAATGGAAAGATTCCCCCTACGAGCAGTACTTC.

In its sample, this clone was seen once. The chain has TRBV27 and TRBJ2-2, with 8 positions matching TRBD2. The CDR3 totals 19 residues. In germline, CDR1 is MNHEY, CDR2 SMNVEV (reference sequence). Trimming cost V 2 bases and J 6 bases; bases outside gene matches: 17. The CDR3 protein is CASSLPRGPGGLGAGELFF. The CDR3, as DNA: TGTGCCAGCAGTTTACCGCGAGGCCCCGGGGGACTAGGGGCCGGGGAGCTGTTTTTT.

There are many counts of this clone. The gene calls are TRBV30 and TRBJ1-1; the D is unclear. CDR3 length: 11 residues. Looked up from germline, CDR1 is GTSNPN and CDR2 is SVGIG (reference sequence). Trimming cost V 2 bases and J 12 bases, with 13 bases left between them. The CDR3 protein is CAWSPPLVTFF. The DNA for the CDR3 is TGTGCCTGGAGTCCTCCCTTGGTAACTTTCTTT.

The chain employs TRBV7-8 and TRBJ2-1; 7 bases line up with TRBD2. With V trimmed by 6 bases and J by 9 bases, 8 bases remained unmatched. Germline CDR1 SGHVS, CDR2 FQNEAQ. The CDR3 has 13 amino acids. In DNA, the CDR3 is TGTGCCAGCAGTCAAGCCGGGAGGAGTGAGCAGTTCTTC. This gives the protein CASSQAGRSEQFF.

The V gene is TRBV4-3, the J gene TRBJ2-2, with no clear D. In germline, CDR1 is LGHNA, CDR2 YSLEER. The length of the CDR3 is 13 residues. V lost 0 bases and J 6 bases, leaving 5 bases between the germline ends. CDR3 loop: CASSQDRAGELFF. CDR3 nucleotide sequence: TGCGCCAGCAGCCAAGATAGAGCCGGGGAGCTGTTTTTT.

The chain links TRBV9 to TRBJ2-3; perhaps TRBD2 as D (5 bases). Germline loops: CDR1 SGDLS, CDR2 YYNGEE. V lost 0 bases and J 5 bases, leaving 10 bases between the germline ends. The CDR3 has 14 residues. In DNA form, the CDR3 reads TGTGCCAGCAGCGTAGGCAGGACTCGAGATACGCAGTATTTT. It encodes CASSVGRTRDTQYF.

The chain combines TRBV6-1 with TRBJ1-1; D not resolved. Germline CDR1 and CDR2: MNHNS and SASEGT. There are 14 residues in the CDR3. V dropped 7 bases and J dropped 1 base, with 13 bases sitting between them. The CDR3 bases are TGTGCCAGCATCCTCGACACCCAGAACACTGAAGCTTTCTTT. Protein product: CASILDTQNTEAFF.

This clone showed up just once. V usage is TRBV4-1 and J usage is TRBJ2-1; D remains ambiguous. This CDR3 region has 16 residues. Trimming cost V 1 base and J 1 base, with 11 bases left between them. From germline, CDR1 is MGHRA and CDR2 YSYEKL. The CDR3 DNA sequence: TGCGCCAGCAGCCAAGTTAATCTAGTATCCTACAATGAGCAGTTCTTC. Protein: CASSQVNLVSYNEQFF.

The chain has TRBV7-2 and TRBJ2-3; D ambiguous. The CDR3 extends over 15 amino acids. V dropped 2 bases and J dropped 3 bases, with 12 bases sitting between them. Germline CDR1 reads SGHTA; CDR2 reads FQGNSA. This CDR3 reads CASSLSATETDTQYF. As DNA, the CDR3 is TGTGCCAGCAGCTTAAGCGCTACAGAGACAGATACGCAGTATTTT.